The 27 T cell receptor beta chains below come from one sample, sequenced in a study of T cell responses to AZD1222 COVID-19 vaccine. Only in-frame clones appear in the TCRdb table, and some are missing; sequencing was by immunoSEQ multiplex PCR. The sample records about 140,000 clones, nearly 95% being singletons. The sample was peripheral blood, taken on day 0 of AZD1222 vaccination. These receptors all stem from an adult in good health.

The chain uses TRBV5-4 and TRBJ2-5; no definite D call. Germline V gene sequence: CDR1 SGHNT, CDR2 YYREEE (reference sequence). The CDR3 sequence is 13 residues long. Deletions cut 0 bases from V and 3 bases from J, with 6 bases between. CDR3 protein: CASSLAPEETQYF. The DNA of the CDR3 is TGTGCCAGCAGCTTGGCCCCAGAAGAGACCCAGTACTTC.

J is TRBJ1-5 and V is TRBV12-3 or TRBV12-4; 7 nucleotides line up with TRBD1. J was trimmed by 7 bases and V by 4 bases; bases with no gene match: 4. The CDR3 has 13 residues. CDR3 protein: CASSYRGDQPQHF. In nucleotides, the CDR3 is TGTGCCAGCAGTTACAGGGGTGACCAGCCCCAGCATTTT.

The chain joins TRBV9 to TRBJ2-5; perhaps D is TRBD1 or TRBD2 (6 bases each). This CDR3 is built from 15 residues. The V and J ends lost 0 bases and 5 bases respectively, with 14 bases between them. From germline, CDR1 is SGDLS and CDR2 YYNGEE. This chain's CDR3 is CASSVDVGAGETQYF. DNA for the CDR3: TGTGCCAGCAGCGTAGACGTGGGGGCGGGGGAGACCCAGTACTTC.

This clone is a singleton in its sample. This rearrangement joins TRBV5-1 to TRBJ2-7; possibly TRBD1 for D (6 bases). This CDR3 has 14 amino acids. Germline CDR1 reads SGHRS; CDR2 reads YFSETQ. V dropped 0 bases and J dropped 3 bases, with 10 bases sitting between them. The CDR3 spells CASSLAGEFYEQYF. The CDR3 nucleotides read TGCGCCAGCAGCTTGGCAGGGGAGTTCTACGAGCAGTACTTC.

CDR3 sequence (DNA): TGTGCCAGCAGGCTCCTAACAGGAGGGAAAGAGACCCAGTACTTC. Protein sequence: CASRLLTGGKETQYF. The chain has TRBV27 and TRBJ2-5, with D perhaps TRBD2 (6 bases). The CDR3 has 15 amino acids. Germline lookup yields CDR1 MNHEY and CDR2 SMNVEV (reference sequence). Trimming left V 6 bases short and J 3 bases short, with 17 bases between.

The V call is TRBV5-1, the J call TRBJ2-5; TRBD2 aligns across 8 bases. The V segment lost 0 bases and the J segment 2 bases; nucleotides outside the gene matches: 6. This CDR3 is 16 amino acids long. The germline V gene has CDR1 SGHRS and CDR2 YFSETQ. CDR3 loop: CASSLGLATHQETQYF. CDR3 DNA: TGCGCCAGCAGCTTGGGACTAGCGACGCATCAAGAGACCCAGTACTTC.

The gene calls are TRBV7-7 and TRBJ2-5; no reliable D call. CDR3 length: 13 residues. V gave up 4 bases and J gave up 5 bases, with 11 bases separating them. CDR1 is SSHAT and CDR2 is FNYEAQ in the germline V gene (reference sequence). CDR3 in amino acids: CASSSDRGETQYF. CDR3 DNA: TGTGCCAGCAGCTCGGACCGCGGCGAGACCCAGTACTTC.

The gene calls are TRBV7-2 and TRBJ2-1; D uncertain. The CDR3 has 16 amino acids. From germline, CDR1 is SGHTA and CDR2 FQGNSA. The V and J ends lost 2 bases and 9 bases respectively, with 20 bases between them. The DNA of the CDR3 is TGTGCCAGCAGCTTAAAATCCGGCAGGTCTATCACTGAGCAGTTCTTC. Translating it yields CASSLKSGRSITEQFF.

This clone was counted a single time. The chain links TRBV5-1 to TRBJ2-7, with D possibly being TRBD2 (5 bases). V shed 0 bases and J shed 1 base, with 14 bases lying between them. The CDR3 runs 16 residues. Germline V gene data show CDR1 as SGHRS and CDR2 as YFSETQ. CDR3 sequence: CASSLEGLAFSYEQYF. CDR3 in DNA: TGCGCCAGCAGCTTGGAGGGCCTAGCATTTTCCTACGAGCAGTACTTC.

This clone is a singleton in its sample. The V and J genes are TRBV9 and TRBJ2-3; no reliable D call. Per the germline V gene, CDR1 is SGDLS and CDR2 is YYNGEE. Trimming stripped 0 bases from V and 2 bases from J, with 10 bases between. CDR3 length: 15 residues. CDR3 protein: CASSVDAEFTDTQYF. CDR3 nucleotides: TGTGCCAGCAGCGTAGACGCAGAGTTCACAGATACGCAGTATTTT.

The genes are TRBV5-5 and TRBJ1-4; 9 bases align to TRBD1. Trimming at V came to 3 bases and at J to 7 bases, leaving 4 bases not matched to a gene. The CDR3 runs 14 residues. Germline V CDR1 and CDR2: SGHKS, YYEKEE (reference sequence). CDR3 in DNA: TGTGCCAGCAGCTCACAGGGGGCTTCTGAAAAACTGTTTTTT. This codes for CASSSQGASEKLFF.

The rearrangement joins TRBV29-1 to TRBJ1-2; D is ambiguous. Germline lookup yields CDR1 SQVTM and CDR2 ANQGSEA. This CDR3 spans 13 amino acids. V lost 4 bases to trimming and J lost 8 bases, with 17 bases between them. Written as DNA, the CDR3 is TGCAGCGTTGGGGCTCTCCAAGCGGGCGGCTACACCTTC. Amino acid sequence: CSVGALQAGGYTF.

The rearrangement joins TRBV20-1 to TRBJ2-5, with 7 bases identical to TRBD2. V was pared by 3 bases and J by 2 bases, with 12 bases of the junction left unmatched. The length of the CDR3 is 16 residues. CDR1 is DFQATT and CDR2 is SNEGSKA in the germline V gene (reference sequence). The CDR3 DNA reads as TGCAGTGCTAGTCCCTTATATGCGGGAGTTCAAGAGACCCAGTACTTC. This translates into CSASPLYAGVQETQYF.

The chain combines TRBV3-1 (or the pseudogene TRBV3-2) with TRBJ2-5; 12 positions match TRBD1. The CDR3 runs to 17 residues. The germline gives CDR1 LGHDT, CDR2 YNNKEL (reference sequence). V dropped 3 bases and J dropped 5; count of bases not matched to a gene: 10. The CDR3 DNA follows: TGTGCCAGCAGCCATGGAGGGACAGGGGGCTTCGGGGAGACCCAGTACTTC. This translates into CASSHGGTGGFGETQYF.

This sequence joins TRBV6-5 and TRBJ2-7; either TRBD1 or TRBD2 may supply D (6 bases each). The V gene lost 8 bases and the J gene lost 4 bases, with 18 bases spanning the gap. Germline values: CDR1 MNHEY, CDR2 SVGAGI. The CDR3 extends over 14 amino acids. CDR3 in amino acids: CASSRGLARYEQYF. In DNA, the CDR3 is TGTGCCAGCTCCCGGGGGCTTGCGAGATACGAGCAGTACTTC.

J is TRBJ1-2 and V is TRBV2, with 7 bases matching TRBD1. Trimming cost V 6 bases and J 0 bases; bases outside gene matches: 1. Germline V gives CDR1 SNHLY, CDR2 FYNNEI. There are 13 residues in the CDR3. CDR3 nucleotides: TGTGCCAGCAGCGGGACAGCTAACTATGGCTACACCTTC. Its protein is CASSGTANYGYTF.

CDR3 DNA: TGCGCCCGATATTCGTCAGGGGAGGAGGAGCAGTACTTC. Its translation: CARYSSGEEEQYF. The V call is TRBV4-1, the J call TRBJ2-7; the D call may be TRBD1 or TRBD2 (6 bases each). Germline V CDR1 and CDR2: MGHRA, YSYEKL. The V end was cut by 11 bases, the J end by 7 bases, with 21 bases between. This CDR3 contains 13 residues.

About this clone: The junction departs from germline at one end; a sequencing error may be responsible. The gene calls are TRBV7-8 and TRBJ1-4; tentatively, D is TRBD1 (6 bases). The length of the CDR3 is 14 residues. CDR1 and CDR2 (germline): SGHVS, FQNEAQ. CDR3 amino acids: CASSQTHADSAWSF. The CDR3 DNA sequence: TGTGCCAGCAGCCAGACCCACGCGGACAGTGCATGGAGTTTT. The full variable domain, rest sourced from reference TRBV7-8 and TRBJ1-4, is GAGVSQSPRYKVAKRGQDVALRCDPISGHVSLFWYQQALGQGPEFLTYFQNEAQLDKSGLPSDRFFAERPEGSVSTLKIQRTQQEDSAVYLCASSQTHADSAWSFGSGTQLSVL.

This sequence joins TRBV25-1 and TRBJ2-1; possibly TRBD2 for D (6 bases). CDR1 is MGHDK and CDR2 is SYGVNS in the germline V gene. The CDR3 is 15 amino acids. The V end was cut by 4 bases, the J end by 6 bases, with 16 bases between. The CDR3 DNA follows: TGTGCCAGCAGTGCCCTAACGGGAGAGGTCAATGAGCAGTTCTTC. As protein: CASSALTGEVNEQFF.

This clone came up a few times. V is TRBV28 and J is TRBJ1-1; D gene uncertain. There are 13 residues in the CDR3. Deletions cut 5 bases from V and 1 base from J, with 8 bases between. Germline CDR1 reads MDHEN; CDR2 reads SYDVKM. CDR3 bases: TGTGCCAGCAGTCCAAGACAGAACACTGAAGCTTTCTTT. Translation gives CASSPRQNTEAFF.

This clone appeared a single time. The rearrangement uses TRBV9 and TRBJ2-2; the D is unclear. The CDR3 covers 14 residues. The V gene's germline CDR1 is SGDLS and CDR2 YYNGEE. The V end was cut by 3 bases, the J end by 6 bases, with 12 bases between. CDR3 coding DNA: TGTGCCAGCAGCGGACGTGATCTTTCCGGGGAGCTGTTTTTT. It specifies CASSGRDLSGELFF.

The chain's CDR3 is CSVETPGDEQFF. CDR3 sequence (DNA): TGCAGCGTTGAAACCCCGGGTGATGAGCAGTTCTTC. V and J are TRBV29-1 and TRBJ2-1; unclear D gene. Trimming left V 2 bases short and J 8 bases short, with 10 bases between. This CDR3 has 12 residues. The germline V gene has CDR1 SQVTM and CDR2 ANQGSEA.

The CDR3 DNA reads TGTGCCAGCAGCTTTTCCCCGGGGACAGGGGGATGGACCGGGGAGCTGTTTTTT. This translates into CASSFSPGTGGWTGELFF. The chain is built from TRBV7-3 and TRBJ2-2, with 11 positions matching TRBD1. From germline, CDR1 is SGHTA and CDR2 FQGTGA. J lost 5 bases, V lost 3 bases, and 11 bases had no gene match. The CDR3 runs to 18 residues. Supplemented by reference TRBV7-3 and TRBJ2-2, the full variable domain reads GAGVSQTPSNKVTEKGKYVELRCDPISGHTALYWYRQSLGQGPEFLIYFQGTGAADDSGLPNDRFFAVRPEGSVSTLKIQRTERGDSAVYLCASSFSPGTGGWTGELFFGEGSRLTVL.

The V gene is TRBV7-2, the J gene TRBJ2-4, with D perhaps assigned TRBD1 or TRBD2 (5 bases each). Trimming cost V 5 bases and J 2 bases, with 13 bases left between them. Germline lookup yields CDR1 SGHTA and CDR2 FQGNSA. The CDR3 is made up of 15 amino acids. The DNA for the CDR3 is TGTGCCAGCAGCCCGCCGGGACCCTCCAAAAACATTCAGTACTTC. Its translation is CASSPPGPSKNIQYF.

The chain couples TRBV4-1 to TRBJ1-1; TRBD1 aligns across 9 bases. CDR1 and CDR2 from the germline V gene are MGHRA and YSYEKL. Trimming removed 6 bases from V and 4 bases from J; junction bases left unmatched: 6. The CDR3 extends over 14 amino acids. Written as DNA, the CDR3 is TGCGCCAGCAGGCTGGGACAGGGTATCACTGAAGCTTTCTTT. Translated, it gives CASRLGQGITEAFF.

This clone turned up a few times. The same CDR3 is also encoded by other DNA sequences in this sample. The chain uses TRBV5-1 and TRBJ2-7, with D uncertain. Germline CDR1 and CDR2: SGHRS and YFSETQ. Trimming took 0 bases from V and 0 from J, leaving 7 bases between them. The CDR3 is made up of 14 amino acids. The CDR3 DNA reads as TGCGCCAGCAGCTTGGGTTCCAGCTCCTACGAGCAGTACTTC. The encoded protein is CASSLGSSSYEQYF.

The chain recombines TRBV3-1 (or the pseudogene TRBV3-2) with TRBJ2-7, with D possibly TRBD2 on 5 matching bases. This CDR3 spans 17 amino acids. The V and J ends lost 0 bases and 2 bases respectively, with 17 bases between them. Germline lookup yields CDR1 LGHDT and CDR2 YNNKEL (reference sequence). The CDR3 region has the DNA TGTGCCAGCAGCCAAGATATCTTGGGGAGCTTCCCCTACGAGCAGTACTTC. Translation: CASSQDILGSFPYEQYF.